The rows below give T cell receptor beta chains drawn from one sample of a study of blood T cell repertoires in COVID-19. Data came from immunoSEQ multiplex PCR; TCRdb stores just in-frame clones and leaves some out. The sample contains some 400,000 clones, over 75% of which appear only once. Sequenced sample: peripheral blood. The source is a woman younger than 45 with COVID-19, enrolled during active disease. The conserved cysteine and the conserved F or W are not part of the CDR3 here. The D gene is left open where the match is weak. Not every row has a clone size; where given, it reads once, few, many or a size class.

D: NA; size: NA; V: TRBV24-1; CDR3: ATSSGVDYGYT
D: NA; size: NA; V: TRBV9; CDR3: ASSQGVTNEKLF
D: NA; size: NA; V: TRBV12-3/TRBV12-4; CDR3: ASSRNLPEQF
D: NA; size: once; V: TRBV7-8; CDR3: ASSRRGEQY
D: NA; size: NA; V: TRBV20-1; CDR3: SASVGGDQPQH
D: TRBD1; size: NA; V: TRBV3-1/TRBV3-2; CDR3: ASSRIGRGQGIVANYGYT
D: TRBD2; size: once; V: TRBV11-2; CDR3: ASSLGLAGGTDTQY
D: TRBD1; size: NA; V: TRBV18; CDR3: ASSPSMGQGYEKLF
D: NA; size: NA; V: TRBV20-1; CDR3: SVPVAGYT
D: TRBD1; size: once; V: TRBV4-3; CDR3: ASSQDRDSTKQY
D: TRBD1; size: NA; V: TRBV7-9; CDR3: ASSPRSGTVGRETQY
D: TRBD2; size: few; V: TRBV24-1; CDR3: ATSDGTSGRWQETQY
D: NA; size: NA; V: TRBV4-1; CDR3: ASSQDPAVTNEKLF
D: NA; size: NA; V: TRBV27; CDR3: ASSLSLWDITNTGELF
D: NA; size: NA; V: TRBV7-9; CDR3: ASSLGGYNSPLH
D: TRBD2; size: NA; V: TRBV4-3; CDR3: ASSQERLAGYEQY
D: NA; size: NA; V: TRBV4-1; CDR3: ASSQAGTPYGYT
D: TRBD2; size: NA; V: TRBV4-1; CDR3: ASSQDRGRGEQY
D: TRBD2; size: once; V: TRBV7-2; CDR3: ASSREGTSKNIQY
D: TRBD1; size: NA; V: TRBV5-8; CDR3: ASSLAGDSGGSQPQH
D: NA; size: NA; V: TRBV20-1; CDR3: SASWRGTAGYT
D: NA; size: NA; V: TRBV3-1/TRBV3-2; CDR3: ASSQFRGSPLH
D: NA; size: NA; V: TRBV19; CDR3: ASSMNTGITGELF
D: TRBD1; size: once; V: TRBV5-5; CDR3: ASSEQGARYEQY
D: TRBD1; size: NA; V: TRBV2; CDR3: ASSDRGTYTDTQY
D: NA; size: NA; V: TRBV6-5; CDR3: ASSYTRALPYEQY
D: NA; size: NA; V: TRBV14; CDR3: ASSQVRGSGNTIY
D: TRBD1; size: NA; V: TRBV2; CDR3: ASSESGQGHEQY
D: NA; size: NA; V: TRBV7-9; CDR3: ASSDDVGGNNEQF
D: NA; size: NA; V: TRBV18; CDR3: ASSPQGVETQY
D: NA; size: NA; V: TRBV2; CDR3: ASSERTRRNIQY
D: TRBD1; size: NA; V: TRBV7-2; CDR3: ASSLTTGGTGNTIY
D: NA; size: NA; V: TRBV28; CDR3: ATPSGQGAGELF
D: NA; size: NA; V: TRBV7-3; CDR3: ASSPLRAGANVLT
D: TRBD1; size: NA; V: TRBV30; CDR3: AWSADRGRQPQH
D: NA; size: NA; V: TRBV30; CDR3: AGAGNTEAF
D: TRBD2; size: NA; V: TRBV6-5; CDR3: ASSMGLADNEQF
D: TRBD2; size: NA; V: TRBV19; CDR3: ASSTAGGPGEQY
D: TRBD1; size: once; V: TRBV30; CDR3: AFQGANTDTQY
D: TRBD2; size: NA; V: TRBV9; CDR3: ASSPTSGRTYEQF